This T cell receptor (beta chain) derives from a study of blood T cell repertoires in COVID-19. Study-level information: COVID-19 samples from acute and convalescent phases originated in the United States, Italy and Spain. The cDNA or gDNA used as material had been derived from T cells, B-cell-depleted T cells, or PBMCs.

There are 15 residues in the CDR3. Germline V gene sequence: CDR1 SQVTM, CDR2 ANQGSEA. The ends lost 3 bases at V and 7 bases at J; junction bases unmatched: 10. Per the original methods: Amplification of reference gene primers provided the estimated nucleated cell counts. Repertoires were generated with immunoSEQ multiplex PCR, while TCRdb's copy carries only in-frame clones and drops some. Clone size and V and J calls were adopted from that table, with D and trimming inferred from the DNA. This table holds some 78,000 clones, 70% to 90% found once. The chain uses TRBV29-1 and TRBJ2-1; 9 bases fit TRBD2. Sequencing was performed on peripheral blood. The receptor comes from a man in his fifties with active or convalescent COVID-19. The CDR3 DNA sequence: TGCAGCGTTGACGGGGGTAGCGGGGGATGGAATGAGCAGTTCTTC. Translating gives CSVDGGSGGWNEQFF.